Each of the 28 T cell receptor beta chains below was sequenced from the same sample in a study of cytomegalovirus exposure and HLA in healthy donors (dated by TCRdb to about 2017). The library was prepared using the immunoSEQ multiplex PCR assay. For the multiplex PCR, a mixture combining 60 forward primers for TCR Vbeta segments and 13 reverse primers for TCR Jbeta segments was used. TCRdb stores this immuneACCESS table with in-frame sequences only. Part of the clones is absent; in the studies checked, under half of the shortfall reflects unresolved V genes, and no reason is known for the rest. The sample records about 160,000 clones, 75% to 90% of which are singletons. Jointly, the top ten make up around 4.3% of the sample. Sequenced: PBMCs. The receptors shown here come from a man aged 45 to 65 in good health and CMV-seropositive.

This chain joins TRBV4-2 and TRBJ1-6; D is ambiguous. CDR3 size: 17 residues. V was trimmed by 1 base and J by 0 bases, leaving 10 bases between them. Per the germline V gene, CDR1 is LGHNA and CDR2 is YNFKEQ. The CDR3 sequence: CASSQGDGSSYNSPLHF. The CDR3 DNA sequence: TGTGCCAGCAGCCAAGGCGACGGGAGCTCCTATAATTCACCCCTCCACTTT.

The chain employs TRBV9 and TRBJ2-1; tentatively, D is TRBD2 (6 bases). The V end lost 3 bases, the J end lost 4 bases, and 14 bases lay between the germline ends. Germline values: CDR1 SGDLS, CDR2 YYNGEE. The CDR3 runs 15 residues. CDR3 region: CASSGRDGSYNEQFF. The CDR3 coding sequence is TGTGCCAGCAGCGGTCGGGACGGGAGTTACAATGAGCAGTTCTTC.

The CDR3 sequence is CASRPGTGELFF. The CDR3 DNA reads as TGTGCCAGCAGACCAGGGACCGGGGAGCTGTTTTTT. The J gene is TRBJ2-2, the V gene TRBV27; D is perhaps TRBD1 (5 bases). V shed 6 bases and J shed 5 bases, with 7 bases lying between them. CDR1 and CDR2 from the germline V gene are MNHEY and SMNVEV (reference sequence). This CDR3 has 12 residues.

The gene calls are TRBV27 and TRBJ2-5; TRBD2 matches 9 bases. Per germline, CDR1 MNHEY and CDR2 SMNVEV (reference sequence). CDR3 length: 15 residues. V shed 6 bases, J shed 1 base, and the junction held 6 bases outside the gene matches. CDR3 sequence (DNA): TGTGCCAGCAGCCCTAGCGGGGCACTCCAAGAGACCCAGTACTTC. Amino acids: CASSPSGALQETQYF.

The chain couples TRBV27 to TRBJ2-5, with unresolved D. Germline V CDR1 and CDR2: MNHEY, SMNVEV (reference sequence). V dropped 4 bases and J dropped 5 bases, with 14 bases sitting between them. This CDR3 spans 14 amino acids. The CDR3 region is CASSSLGPEETQYF. In nucleotides, the CDR3 is TGTGCCAGCAGTTCCCTCGGTCCGGAGGAGACCCAGTACTTC.

J is TRBJ2-7 and V is TRBV9, with TRBD1 matching over 8 bases. This CDR3 is 15 amino acids long. The trim removed 3 bases at V and 5 bases at J, leaving 10 bases unmatched. CDR1 is SGDLS and CDR2 is YYNGEE in the germline V gene. The CDR3 DNA follows: TGTGCCAGCAGCGCGGAAGGACAGGGTTTCCACGAGCAGTACTTC. Translation: CASSAEGQGFHEQYF.

For the CDR3, the DNA is TGTGCCAGCTCACCACCTGGGACAAGGGATACGCAGTATTTT. Amino acids: CASSPPGTRDTQYF. The J gene is TRBJ2-3, the V gene TRBV18; D may be TRBD1 (6 bases). The CDR3 runs 14 residues. V was cut by 0 bases and J by 6 bases, with 10 bases left in between. CDR1 and CDR2 from the germline V gene are KGHSH and LQKENI.

The rearrangement joins TRBV6-1 to TRBJ2-7, with 9 bases matching TRBD1. Germline lookup yields CDR1 MNHNS and CDR2 SASEGT. CDR3 length: 15 amino acids. Germline trimming cut 4 bases from V and 5 bases from J; bases unmatched to any gene: 9. As DNA, the CDR3 is TGTGCCAGCAGTGCTACCCGGGACAGGGCCCACGAGCAGTACTTC. Amino acids: CASSATRDRAHEQYF.

The V gene is TRBV5-1, the J gene TRBJ1-2; 10 positions match TRBD1. Germline V gives CDR1 SGHRS, CDR2 YFSETQ. The CDR3 runs 15 residues. V gave up 4 bases and J gave up 3 bases; unmatched junction bases: 6. The CDR3 reads CASSLRQGADYGYTF. CDR3 nucleotide sequence: TGCGCCAGCAGCCTAAGACAGGGGGCAGACTATGGCTACACCTTC.

J is TRBJ1-6 and V is TRBV2; 7 positions agree with TRBD1. This CDR3 comprises 14 residues. Germline assignment: CDR1 SNHLY and CDR2 FYNNEI. J lost 7 bases, V lost 5 bases, and 5 bases had no gene match. The CDR3 is CASSPGQFNSPLHF. CDR3 bases: TGTGCCAGCAGTCCGGGACAGTTCAATTCACCCCTCCACTTT.

The rearrangement uses TRBV11-3 and TRBJ2-2, with TRBD1 matching over 10 bases. V lost 5 bases to trimming and J lost 6 bases; unmatched junction nucleotides: 3. Germline V CDR1 and CDR2: SGHNT, YENEEA. This CDR3 region has 14 residues. Written as DNA, the CDR3 is TGTGCCAGCAGCAAGGGACAGGGGCCCGGGGAGCTGTTTTTT. This gives the protein CASSKGQGPGELFF.

The gene calls are TRBV25-1 and TRBJ2-1, with D tentatively TRBD2 (5 bases). The germline CDR1 and CDR2 sequences are MGHDK and SYGVNS. With 1 base removed from V and 2 bases from J, the gap between germline ends came to 12 bases. The CDR3 loop spans 16 amino acids. The CDR3 DNA sequence: TGTGCCAGCAGTGAATTAAGCGGCGCTACCTACAATGAGCAGTTCTTC. Its translation is CASSELSGATYNEQFF. The entire variable domain, with the rest obtained from reference TRBV25-1 and TRBJ2-1, is as follows: EADIYQTPRYLVIGTGKKITLECSQTMGHDKMYWYQQDPGMELHLIHYSYGVNSTEKGDLSSESTVSRIRTEHFPLTLESARPSHTSQYLCASSELSGATYNEQFFGPGTRLTVL.

This clone was recorded once. The chain recombines TRBV29-1 with TRBJ2-1, with no clear D. Germline V lookup: CDR1 SQVTM, CDR2 ANQGSEA. The CDR3 runs 11 residues. V lost 6 bases to trimming and J lost 9 bases, with 12 bases between them. The CDR3 coding sequence is TGCAGCGTCCACCTCCAGGTTGAGCAGTTCTTC. This gives the protein CSVHLQVEQFF.

The CDR3 is CASSWPGQASEQYF. CDR3 coding DNA: TGTGCCAGCAGCTGGCCGGGACAGGCCAGCGAGCAGTACTTC. This chain links TRBV7-9 with TRBJ2-7; 8 bases are shared with TRBD1. CDR3 length: 14 amino acids. CDR1 SEHNR and CDR2 FQNEAQ come from the germline V gene (reference sequence). The trim removed 4 bases at V and 6 bases at J, leaving 8 bases unmatched.

A single count supports this clone. The chain combines TRBV15 with TRBJ2-7, with D tentatively TRBD2 (5 bases). The V and J ends lost 1 base and 6 bases respectively, with 13 bases between them. The CDR3 length is 14 residues. Germline loops: CDR1 LNHNV, CDR2 YYDKDF (reference sequence). CDR3 in DNA: TGTGCCACCAGCAGAGGGCTGGGAGACTTCGAGCAGTACTTC. It encodes CATSRGLGDFEQYF.

The V call is TRBV9, the J call TRBJ2-3, with 9 bases fitting TRBD1. The CDR3 spans 14 residues. CDR1 SGDLS and CDR2 YYNGEE come from the germline V gene. Trimming took 4 bases from V and 4 from J; bases not matched to a gene: 4. In DNA, the CDR3 is TGTGCCAGCAGCCAACAGGGGGCGGCAGATACGCAGTATTTT. Translating gives CASSQQGAADTQYF. Combining the CDR3 with reference TRBV9 and TRBJ2-3 gives the whole variable domain DSGVTQTPKHLITATGQRVTLRCSPRSGDLSVYWYQQSLDQGLQFLIQYYNGEERAKGNILERFSAQQFPDLHSELNLSSLELGDSALYFCASSQQGAADTQYFGPGTRLTVL.

V gene TRBV7-6 combines with J gene TRBJ2-6; D is possibly TRBD2 (5 bases). The V gene lost 8 bases and the J gene lost 2 bases, with 16 bases spanning the gap. The length of the CDR3 is 16 residues. Germline CDR1 is SGHVS and CDR2 is FNYEAQ. The CDR3 DNA sequence: TGTGCCAGCTCCACGGGGATACCCACTGGGGCCAACGTCCTGACTTTC. It yields the protein CASSTGIPTGANVLTF.

The rearrangement joins TRBV10-3 to TRBJ1-1; 7 bases line up with TRBD1. Germline CDR1 reads ENHRY; CDR2 reads SYGVKD. V trimming: 10 bases; J trimming: 1 base; junction bases outside the gene matches: 6. This CDR3 is 13 amino acids long. CDR3 sequence reads: CATTGTANTEAFF. In DNA, the CDR3 is TGTGCCACGACCGGGACAGCGAACACTGAAGCTTTCTTT.

The rearrangement links TRBV29-1 to TRBJ2-5, with D perhaps TRBD2 (5 bases). The last part of the DNA fits TRBJ2-7 better; the J call may be wrong. This CDR3 contains 12 residues. Germline loops: CDR1 SQVTM, CDR2 ANQGSEA. The CDR3 loop reads CSARTRIYEQYF. Written as DNA, the CDR3 is TGCAGCGCACGGACTCGGATCTACGAGCAGTACTTC.

V usage is TRBV5-1 and J usage is TRBJ1-1; D is undetermined. The length of the CDR3 is 13 residues. Trimming took 5 bases from V and 4 from J, leaving 12 bases between them. Germline CDR1 reads SGHRS; CDR2 reads YFSETQ. CDR3 loop: CASRTEMTTEAFF. CDR3 sequence (DNA): TGCGCCAGCAGAACAGAGATGACCACTGAAGCTTTCTTT. The whole variable domain, filled in from reference TRBV5-1 and TRBJ1-1, reads KAGVTQTPRYLIKTRGQQVTLSCSPISGHRSVSWYQQTPGQGLQFLFEYFSETQRNKGNFPGRFSGRQFSNSRSEMNVSTLELGDSALYLCASRTEMTTEAFFGQGTRLTVV.

This chain links TRBV28 with TRBJ1-4; possibly TRBD1 for D (6 bases). The CDR3 contains 12 residues. The germline V and J ends were trimmed by 6 bases and 8 bases, with 10 bases remaining between them. Germline V gene sequence: CDR1 MDHEN, CDR2 SYDVKM. The chain's CDR3 is CASRLGGEKLFF. CDR3 nucleotides: TGTGCCAGCAGATTAGGGGGGGAAAAACTGTTTTTT.

The chain carries TRBV10-3 and TRBJ2-1, with 8 positions matching TRBD2. Germline lookup yields CDR1 ENHRY and CDR2 SYGVKD. The CDR3 extends over 11 amino acids. Trimming cost V 3 bases and J 14 bases; bases outside gene matches: 3. This chain's CDR3 is CAISDAGGKFF. The CDR3 nucleotides read TGTGCCATCAGTGACGCGGGAGGCAAGTTCTTC.

The chain employs TRBV9 and TRBJ1-4; D ambiguous. Trimming removed 4 bases at V and 5 bases at J, with 24 bases between. CDR3 length: 18 residues. The V gene's germline CDR1 is SGDLS and CDR2 YYNGEE. The CDR3 loop reads CASSLGPLRGSGNEKLFF. For the CDR3, the DNA is TGTGCCAGCAGCCTAGGGCCTTTGCGGGGAAGCGGGAATGAAAAACTGTTTTTT.

CDR3: CASSQIQANQPQHF. DNA of the CDR3: TGTGCCAGCAGCCAAATCCAGGCTAATCAGCCCCAGCATTTT. The chain uses TRBV4-2 and TRBJ1-5; D is uncertain. The CDR3 loop spans 14 amino acids. V was pared by 2 bases and J by 4 bases, with 9 bases between. Germline V gene data show CDR1 as LGHNA and CDR2 as YNFKEQ.

This sequence joins TRBV2 and TRBJ1-5, with a tentative D call TRBD1 (6 bases). CDR3 length: 15 amino acids. Germline V gene sequence: CDR1 SNHLY, CDR2 FYNNEI. V lost 3 bases and J lost 4, with 13 bases in between. The CDR3 here is CASSDSQGPNQPQHF. In DNA, the CDR3 is TGTGCCAGCAGTGATTCACAGGGCCCTAATCAGCCCCAGCATTTT.

The chain carries TRBV11-2 and TRBJ2-3; D not certain. CDR1 and CDR2 from the germline V gene are SGHAT and FQNNGV. V was trimmed by 5 bases and J by 1 base, leaving 10 bases between them. The length of the CDR3 is 14 residues. The DNA for the CDR3 is TGTGCCAGCAGCCTACGTAAGCGCACAGATACGCAGTATTTT. It encodes CASSLRKRTDTQYF.

The chain recombines TRBV2 with TRBJ1-6, with 7 bases aligning to TRBD1. The CDR3 is 14 amino acids. The V segment lost 6 bases and the J segment 7 bases; nucleotides outside the gene matches: 6. In germline, CDR1 is SNHLY, CDR2 FYNNEI. CDR3 DNA: TGTGCCAGCAGGCGGGACAGTTCCAATTCACCCCTCCACTTT. Its translation is CASRRDSSNSPLHF.

The sample holds a few counts of this clone. This rearrangement joins TRBV6-1 to TRBJ2-6, with D maybe TRBD2 (5 bases). With 6 bases removed from V and 0 bases from J, the gap between germline ends came to 18 bases. This CDR3 contains 18 residues. Germline CDR1 and CDR2: MNHNS and SASEGT. CDR3 nucleotide sequence: TGTGCCAGCAGGGAAAGGCTGAGGGATAGCTCTGGGGCCAACGTCCTGACTTTC. Amino acids: CASRERLRDSSGANVLTF.